This is a list of T cell receptor beta chains from one sample in a study of cytomegalovirus exposure and HLA in healthy donors. Generated by immunoSEQ multiplex PCR, the TCRdb table keeps only in-frame clones and is missing some. The sample includes around 170,000 clones, more than 75% of them seen just once. Sequencing was carried out using PBMCs. All receptors derive from a woman aged 18 to 35 in good health and CMV-seronegative. CDR3s include the opening cysteine and the closing phenylalanine or tryptophan. The D gene is left open where the match is weak. Clone size is not always given. Where it is, it says once, few, many or a class for expanded clones.

clone size: NA
J gene: TRBJ2-1
V gene: TRBV5-1
D gene: NA
CDR3 DNA: TGCGCCAGCAGCTTGATATTCAATGAGCAGTTCTTC
CDR3 protein: CASSLIFNEQFF

clone size: NA
J gene: TRBJ2-7
V gene: TRBV27
D gene: TRBD2
CDR3 DNA: TGTGCCAGCAGACTAGCGGGAGACAGGGAGCAGTACTTC
CDR3 protein: CASRLAGDREQYF

clone size: NA
J gene: TRBJ2-7
V gene: TRBV6-1
D gene: TRBD1
CDR3 DNA: TGTGCCAGCAGGCGGACAGGGTACAAGTACGAGCAGTACTTC
CDR3 protein: CASRRTGYKYEQYF

clone size: few
J gene: TRBJ2-1
V gene: TRBV5-4
D gene: NA
CDR3 DNA: TGTGCCAGCAGCTTTTTGGGAGGAAAAAGCGATGAGCAGTTCTTC
CDR3 protein: CASSFLGGKSDEQFF

clone size: NA
J gene: TRBJ2-2
V gene: TRBV5-1
D gene: TRBD2
CDR3 DNA: TGCGCCAGCAGCTGGCTACTAGCGGGGGACGAGGGGGAGCTGTTTTTT
CDR3 protein: CASSWLLAGDEGELFF

clone size: once
J gene: TRBJ1-2
V gene: TRBV5-1
D gene: NA
CDR3 DNA: TGCGCCAGCAGCTTAGGACAGAGGGGCTATGGCTACACCTTC
CDR3 protein: CASSLGQRGYGYTF

clone size: NA
J gene: TRBJ2-5
V gene: TRBV7-2
D gene: TRBD2
CDR3 DNA: TGTGCCAGCAGCTTCGTTAGCGGGAGGGCCATAGGGACCCAGTACTTC
CDR3 protein: CASSFVSGRAIGTQYF

clone size: NA
J gene: TRBJ1-1
V gene: TRBV29-1
D gene: NA
CDR3 DNA: TGCAGCGGGCGGGTTGACGGGGAGTGGGACACTGAAGCTTTCTTT
CDR3 protein: CSGRVDGEWDTEAFF

clone size: NA
J gene: TRBJ2-2
V gene: TRBV2
D gene: TRBD2
CDR3 DNA: TGTGCCAGCAGGAGATTAGCGGGGGGAGGCGGGGAGCTGTTTTTT
CDR3 protein: CASRRLAGGGGELFF

clone size: once
J gene: TRBJ2-1
V gene: TRBV27
D gene: NA
CDR3 DNA: TGTGCCAGCAGTTTAATCGGCGAGGCTGATTTCTCCTACAATGAGCAGTTCTTC
CDR3 protein: CASSLIGEADFSYNEQFF